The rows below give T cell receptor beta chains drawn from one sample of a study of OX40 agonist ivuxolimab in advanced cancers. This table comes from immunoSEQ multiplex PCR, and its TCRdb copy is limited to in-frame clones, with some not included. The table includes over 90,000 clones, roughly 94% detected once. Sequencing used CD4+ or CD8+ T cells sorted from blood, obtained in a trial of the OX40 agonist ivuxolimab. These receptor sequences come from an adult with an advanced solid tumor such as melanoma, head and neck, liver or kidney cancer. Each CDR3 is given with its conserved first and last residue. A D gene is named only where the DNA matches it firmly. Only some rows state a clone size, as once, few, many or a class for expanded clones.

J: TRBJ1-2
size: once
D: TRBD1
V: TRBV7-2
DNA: TGTGCCAGCAGCTTAGTAGGGGGCGCCGGGGTAGACGGCTACACCTTC
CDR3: CASSLVGGAGVDGYTF

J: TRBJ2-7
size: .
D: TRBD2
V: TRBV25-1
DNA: TGTGCCAGCAGGTCGGGAGGCGGGACGGGGGGCTACGAGCAGTACTTC
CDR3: CASRSGGGTGGYEQYF

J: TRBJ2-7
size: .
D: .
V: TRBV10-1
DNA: TGCGCCAGCAGTCTCCATGGCGAGCAGTACTTC
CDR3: CASSLHGEQYF

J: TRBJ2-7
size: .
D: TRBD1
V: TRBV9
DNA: TGTGCCAGCAGCGTAGATCTGGGACAGGGGGCAGGCGAGCAGTACTTC
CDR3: CASSVDLGQGAGEQYF

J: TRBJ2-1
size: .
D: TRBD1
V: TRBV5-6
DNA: TGTGCCAGCAGCTTGGGGCAGGGGGCGAATGAGCAGTTCTTC
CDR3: CASSLGQGANEQFF

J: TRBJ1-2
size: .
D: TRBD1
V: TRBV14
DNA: TGTGCCAGCAGCCAAGATTCCGGACAGGGGGTAAACTATGGCTACACCTTC
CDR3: CASSQDSGQGVNYGYTF

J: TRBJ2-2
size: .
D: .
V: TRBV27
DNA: TGTGCCAGCAGTTTATCGGGGTCCTCCCCCGGGGAGCTGTTTTTT
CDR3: CASSLSGSSPGELFF

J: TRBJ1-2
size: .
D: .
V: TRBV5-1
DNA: TGCGCCAGCAGCAACCGACGGTATGGCTACACCTTC
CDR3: CASSNRRYGYTF

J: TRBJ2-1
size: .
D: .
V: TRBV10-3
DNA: TGTGCCATCAGTGAGTCGCAGGGAACGGTCAATGAGCAGTTCTTC
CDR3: CAISESQGTVNEQFF

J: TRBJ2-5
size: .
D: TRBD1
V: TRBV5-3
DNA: TGTGCCAGAAGCTTGAGAGGTTCGACAGGGCCGCACCAAGAGACCCAGTACTTC
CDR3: CARSLRGSTGPHQETQYF

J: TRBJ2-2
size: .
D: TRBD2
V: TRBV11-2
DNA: TGTGCCAGCAGCTCCGGAGCGGGGGGCGACACCGGGGAGCTGTTTTTT
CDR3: CASSSGAGGDTGELFF

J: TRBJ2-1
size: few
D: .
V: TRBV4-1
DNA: TGCGCCAGCAGCCAAGGGCAGGGACACAATGAGCAGTTCTTC
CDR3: CASSQGQGHNEQFF

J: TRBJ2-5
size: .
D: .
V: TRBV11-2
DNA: TGTGCCAGCAGCTTAGGAGGGTCGTACCAAGAGACCCAGTACTTC
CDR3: CASSLGGSYQETQYF

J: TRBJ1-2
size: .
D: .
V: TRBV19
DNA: TGTGCCAGTAGTATAGTTAGCGCTGACTCCTATGGCTACACCTTC
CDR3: CASSIVSADSYGYTF

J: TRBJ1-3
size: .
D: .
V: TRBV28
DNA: TGTGCCAGCAGCCTTACAGGCTCTGGAAGCACCATATATTTT
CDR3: CASSLTGSGSTIYF

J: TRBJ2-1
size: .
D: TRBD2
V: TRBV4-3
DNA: TGCGCCAGCAGCCAAGTTCTATCGGGAGGGTACAATGAGCAGTTCTTC
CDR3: CASSQVLSGGYNEQFF

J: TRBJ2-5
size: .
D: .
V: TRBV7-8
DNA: TGTGCCAGCAGCTTAGAGGGTCACGAACGATTGACCCAGTACTTC
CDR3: CASSLEGHERLTQYF

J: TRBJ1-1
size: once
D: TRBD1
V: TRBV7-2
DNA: TGTGCCAGCAGCCCGTCGCAGGGGGCTCGGACTGAAGCTTTCTTT
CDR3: CASSPSQGARTEAFF

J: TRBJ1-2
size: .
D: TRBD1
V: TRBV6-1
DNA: TGTGCCAGCAATATGGACAGGGTTTATGGCTACACCTTC
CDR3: CASNMDRVYGYTF

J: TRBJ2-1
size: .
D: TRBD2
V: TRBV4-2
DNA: TGTGCCAGCAGCAACCTTCTAGCGGGAGGTGGAAATGAGCAGTTCTTC
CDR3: CASSNLLAGGGNEQFF

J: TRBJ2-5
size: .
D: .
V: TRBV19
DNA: TGTGCCAGTAACAACAGGATCCAAGAGACCCAGTACTTC
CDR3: CASNNRIQETQYF

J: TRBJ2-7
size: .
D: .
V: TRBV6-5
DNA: TGTGCCAGCAGTTCCCGGGACTCTACCTACGAGCAGTACTTC
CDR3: CASSSRDSTYEQYF

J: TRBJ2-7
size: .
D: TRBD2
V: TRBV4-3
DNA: TGCGCCAGCAGCCAAGGGGCGGGGGGGGCCTACGAGCAGTACTTC
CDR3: CASSQGAGGAYEQYF

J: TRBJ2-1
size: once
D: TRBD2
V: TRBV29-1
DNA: TGCAGCGCCCGAGGGGTAGCGGGGAGCTCCTACAATGAGCAGTTCTTC
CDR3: CSARGVAGSSYNEQFF

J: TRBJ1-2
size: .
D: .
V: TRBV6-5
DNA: TGTGCCTCCTCGGGACTCTCTAACTATGGCTACACCTTC
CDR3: CASSGLSNYGYTF

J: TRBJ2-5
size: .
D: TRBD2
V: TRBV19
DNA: TGTGCCAGTAGTACCATAGCGGGAGGATCAGAGACCCAGTACTTC
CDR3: CASSTIAGGSETQYF

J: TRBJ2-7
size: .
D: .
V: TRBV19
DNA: TGTGCCAGTAGTATAGATATTGGGCCAGGGTCATACTACGAGCAGTACTTC
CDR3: CASSIDIGPGSYYEQYF

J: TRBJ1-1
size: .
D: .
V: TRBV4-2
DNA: TGTGCCAGCAGCCCGGCTATAAAGGTCACTGAAGCTTTCTTT
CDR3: CASSPAIKVTEAFF

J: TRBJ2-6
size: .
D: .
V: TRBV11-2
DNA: TGTGCCAGCAGCTTAGAGGCGGCCAACGTCCTGACTTTC
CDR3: CASSLEAANVLTF

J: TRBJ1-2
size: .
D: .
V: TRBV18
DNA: TGTGCCAGCTCACCACCAGGGAGGCCTGAAGGCTACACCTTC
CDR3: CASSPPGRPEGYTF

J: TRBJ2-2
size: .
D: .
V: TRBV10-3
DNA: TGTGCCACGGGGCGGCAGGGCGGGAAGGACGGGGAGCTGTTTTTT
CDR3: CATGRQGGKDGELFF

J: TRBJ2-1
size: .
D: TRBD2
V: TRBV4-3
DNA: TGCGCCAGCAGCCAAGTAGCTCCCGCACTAGCGGCCTCCTACAATGAGCAGTTCTTC
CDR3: CASSQVAPALAASYNEQFF

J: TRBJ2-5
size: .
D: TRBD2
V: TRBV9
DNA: TGTGCCAGCAGCGTGGGACTAGCGGGGGGAAACCAAGAGACCCAGTACTTC
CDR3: CASSVGLAGGNQETQYF

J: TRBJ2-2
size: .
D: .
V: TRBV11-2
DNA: TGTGCCAGCAGCTTTATCACGGTGCGGGGAGCCCACCGCGGGGAGCTGTTTTTT
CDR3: CASSFITVRGAHRGELFF

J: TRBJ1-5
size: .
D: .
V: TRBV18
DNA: TGTGCCAGCTCACCAGGGTCAGGGGATCAGCCCCAGCATTTT
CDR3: CASSPGSGDQPQHF

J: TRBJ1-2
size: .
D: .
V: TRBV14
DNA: TGTGCCAGCAGCCAAGTGGCAGGCCCTAACTATGGCTACACCTTC
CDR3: CASSQVAGPNYGYTF

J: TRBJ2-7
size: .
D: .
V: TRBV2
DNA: TGTGCCAGCAGTACTCGGACAAGGGGCCCAGACGAGCAGTACTTC
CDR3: CASSTRTRGPDEQYF

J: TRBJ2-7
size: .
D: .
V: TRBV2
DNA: TGTGCCAGCAGACCAGGACCTTACTACGAGCAGTACTTC
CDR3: CASRPGPYYEQYF

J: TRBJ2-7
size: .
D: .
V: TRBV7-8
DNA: TGTGCCAGCAGCTTAGCCGGGATCACGAAGCGGGAGCAGTACTTC
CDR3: CASSLAGITKREQYF

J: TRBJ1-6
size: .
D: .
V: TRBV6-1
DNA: TGTGCCAGCAGTGACAGAGCTAGGAGCTCCTATAATTCACCCCTCCACTTT
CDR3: CASSDRARSSYNSPLHF

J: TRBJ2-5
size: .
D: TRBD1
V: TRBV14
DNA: TGTGCCAGCAGCACCTGGACAGGGTTACAAGAGACCCAGTACTTC
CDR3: CASSTWTGLQETQYF

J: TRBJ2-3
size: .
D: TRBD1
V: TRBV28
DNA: TGTGCCAGCAGTCTGAGACAGGGGGTCACAGATACGCAGTATTTT
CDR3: CASSLRQGVTDTQYF

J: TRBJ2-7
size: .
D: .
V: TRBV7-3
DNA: TGTGCCAGCAGCCCCTCCGGGACCTTTGCCTACGAGCAGTACTTC
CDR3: CASSPSGTFAYEQYF

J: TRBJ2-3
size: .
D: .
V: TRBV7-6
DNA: TGTGCCAGCAGCTTAGCGATGGCGATGGCAGATACGCAGTATTTT
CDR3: CASSLAMAMADTQYF

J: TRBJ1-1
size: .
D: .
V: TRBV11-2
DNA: TGTGCCAGCAGCTTTAGCGGGTGGAGCACTGAAGCTTTCTTT
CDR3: CASSFSGWSTEAFF

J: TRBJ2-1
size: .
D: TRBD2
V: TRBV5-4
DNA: TGTGCCAGCAGCCCCGGGGGACTAGCGGGGGGGAGCTCCTACAATGAGCAGTTCTTC
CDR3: CASSPGGLAGGSSYNEQFF

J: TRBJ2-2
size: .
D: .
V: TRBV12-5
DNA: TGTGCTAGTGGTACGTCGAACACCGGGGAGCTGTTTTTT
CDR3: CASGTSNTGELFF

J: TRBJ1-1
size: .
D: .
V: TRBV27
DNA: TGTGCCAGCAGTTTGCGAGCGGGGAACACTGAAGCTTTCTTT
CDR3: CASSLRAGNTEAFF

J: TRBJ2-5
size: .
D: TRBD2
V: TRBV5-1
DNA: TGCGCCAGCAGCTATGGTGGACTAGCGGGGCAAGAGACCCAGTACTTC
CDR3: CASSYGGLAGQETQYF

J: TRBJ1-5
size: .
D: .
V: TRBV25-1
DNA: TGTGCCAGCAGTAACCAGGGTTCTGGTCAGCCCCAGCATTTT
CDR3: CASSNQGSGQPQHF

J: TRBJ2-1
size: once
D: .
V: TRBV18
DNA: TGTGCCAGCTCACCTACAACAACCGGGACGGGGGGCCGCAATGAGCAGTTCTTC
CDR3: CASSPTTTGTGGRNEQFF

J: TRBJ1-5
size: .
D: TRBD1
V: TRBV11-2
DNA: TGTGCCAGCAGCCCCTCGACAGGGAATCAGCCCCAGCATTTT
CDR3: CASSPSTGNQPQHF

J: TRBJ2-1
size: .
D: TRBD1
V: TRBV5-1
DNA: TGCGCCAGCAGCGCGGGGACAGGGGGTAATGAGCAGTTCTTC
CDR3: CASSAGTGGNEQFF

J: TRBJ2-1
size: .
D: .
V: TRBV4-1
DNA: TGCGCCAGCAGCCAAGGGAGGGACGGACGCTCCTACAATGAGCAGTTCTTC
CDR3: CASSQGRDGRSYNEQFF

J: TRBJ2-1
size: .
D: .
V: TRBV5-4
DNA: TGTGCCAGCAGCTTGGCCAGCGGCCCCTACAATGAGCAGTTCTTC
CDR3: CASSLASGPYNEQFF

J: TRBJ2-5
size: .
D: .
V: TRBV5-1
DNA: TGCGCCAGCAGATCTGGGGAGACCCAGTACTTC
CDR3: CASRSGETQYF

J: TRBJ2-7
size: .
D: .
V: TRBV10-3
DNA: TGTGCCATCACCCGGGACGGCACCTACGAGCAGTACTTC
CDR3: CAITRDGTYEQYF

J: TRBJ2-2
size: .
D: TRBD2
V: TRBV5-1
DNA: TGCGCCAGCAGCACAGGCGGGGGAATCGGGGAGCTGTTTTTT
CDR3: CASSTGGGIGELFF

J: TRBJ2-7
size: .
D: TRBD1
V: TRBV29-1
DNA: TGCAGCGTATCCTTCGGACAGGGCCCCTACGAGCAGTACTTC
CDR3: CSVSFGQGPYEQYF

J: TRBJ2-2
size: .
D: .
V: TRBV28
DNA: TGTGCCAGCAGTTTACCGGTGGTTTGGACACTCAACACCGGGGAGCTGTTTTTT
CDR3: CASSLPVVWTLNTGELFF